Listed below are T cell receptor beta chains from one sample, sequenced in a study of shared clonotypes between healthy human individuals. Method: immunoSEQ multiplex PCR; TCRdb's copy keeps in-frame clones and lacks some. Here the sample spans 150,000 to 200,000 clones, about 68% being singletons. The material sequenced was memory CD4+ T cells sorted from blood. These receptors all stem from a man aged 30-40 years in good health. Both conserved end residues are part of each CDR3. The D gene is left open where the match is weak. Some rows mark clone size as missing; the rest say once, few, many or name a class of expanded clone.

clone_size: once; j_call: TRBJ1-1; v_call: TRBV9; d_call: -; cdr3_aa: CASSSRGQNTEAFF; cdr3_nt: TGTGCCAGCAGCTCCAGGGGTCAGAACACTGAAGCTTTCTTT
clone_size: -; j_call: TRBJ1-1; v_call: TRBV29-1; d_call: TRBD1; cdr3_aa: CSATGTGGRNTEAFF; cdr3_nt: TGCAGCGCGACCGGGACAGGGGGCCGGAACACTGAAGCTTTCTTT
clone_size: -; j_call: TRBJ2-7; v_call: TRBV11-3; d_call: -; cdr3_aa: CASSSKNYEQYF; cdr3_nt: TGTGCCAGCAGCTCCAAAAACTACGAGCAGTACTTC
clone_size: -; j_call: TRBJ1-2; v_call: TRBV18; d_call: TRBD1; cdr3_aa: CASSPQTGGDGYTF; cdr3_nt: TGTGCCAGCTCACCACAGACAGGGGGGGATGGCTACACCTTC
clone_size: few; j_call: TRBJ2-2; v_call: TRBV28; d_call: TRBD2; cdr3_aa: CASSLVIGAGAGELFF; cdr3_nt: TGTGCCAGCAGTTTAGTGATTGGAGCGGGAGCCGGGGAGCTGTTTTTT
clone_size: -; j_call: TRBJ1-5; v_call: TRBV28; d_call: -; cdr3_aa: CASSFVQNQPQHF; cdr3_nt: TGTGCCAGCAGTTTCGTCCAGAATCAGCCCCAGCATTTT
clone_size: -; j_call: TRBJ2-3; v_call: TRBV5-1; d_call: TRBD2; cdr3_aa: CASSLEGGRVGDTQYF; cdr3_nt: TGCGCCAGCAGCTTGGAGGGCGGGAGGGTCGGAGATACGCAGTATTTT
clone_size: -; j_call: TRBJ2-1; v_call: TRBV6-1; d_call: TRBD1; cdr3_aa: CASRPTGDNEQFF; cdr3_nt: TGTGCCAGCAGGCCGACAGGGGACAATGAGCAGTTCTTC
clone_size: -; j_call: TRBJ2-1; v_call: TRBV11-1; d_call: TRBD2; cdr3_aa: CASSLRRERPEQFF; cdr3_nt: TGTGCCAGCAGCTTAAGGCGGGAGAGGCCTGAGCAGTTCTTC
clone_size: few; j_call: TRBJ2-3; v_call: TRBV15; d_call: -; cdr3_aa: CATSRPGDTDTQYF; cdr3_nt: TGTGCCACCAGCAGACCAGGGGACACAGATACGCAGTATTTT
clone_size: -; j_call: TRBJ2-7; v_call: TRBV5-6; d_call: TRBD1; cdr3_aa: CASSATGDPYEQYF; cdr3_nt: TGTGCCAGCAGCGCGACAGGGGATCCCTACGAGCAGTACTTC
clone_size: few; j_call: TRBJ2-7; v_call: TRBV11-2; d_call: TRBD2; cdr3_aa: CASSPISRTSGRSYEQYF; cdr3_nt: TGTGCCAGCAGCCCCATCTCTCGGACTAGCGGGAGGAGCTACGAGCAGTACTTC
clone_size: -; j_call: TRBJ2-1; v_call: TRBV7-2; d_call: TRBD2; cdr3_aa: CASSFPGLIYNEQFF; cdr3_nt: TGTGCCAGCAGCTTTCCGGGACTAATATACAATGAGCAGTTCTTC
clone_size: -; j_call: TRBJ2-5; v_call: TRBV27; d_call: -; cdr3_aa: CASGGRFQETQYF; cdr3_nt: TGTGCCAGCGGGGGGAGATTCCAAGAGACCCAGTACTTC
clone_size: -; j_call: TRBJ2-7; v_call: TRBV6-5; d_call: -; cdr3_aa: CASRAGTRSYEQYF; cdr3_nt: TGTGCCAGCAGGGCCGGGACACGTTCCTACGAGCAGTACTTC
clone_size: -; j_call: TRBJ1-2; v_call: TRBV21-1; d_call: -; cdr3_aa: CASSVAAGQGAPNYGYTF; cdr3_nt: TGTGCCAGCAGCGTTGCGGCGGGACAGGGGGCGCCTAACTATGGCTACACCTTC